One sample yielded the 18 T cell receptor beta chains listed below, sequenced in a study of blood T cell repertoires in COVID-19. This table comes from immunoSEQ multiplex PCR, and its TCRdb copy is limited to in-frame clones, with some not included. This sample has nearly 350,000 clones, with 87% found just once. Sequencing was performed on PBMCs or T cells enriched from blood (not recorded which). The origin of the receptors is a woman in her 30s who had recovered from COVID-19.

The chain joins TRBV5-4 to TRBJ1-3, with TRBD1 identical over 8 bases. V lost 3 bases to trimming and J lost 0 bases; unmatched junction nucleotides: 5. In germline, CDR1 is SGHNT, CDR2 YYREEE (reference sequence). The CDR3 is made up of 16 amino acids. The CDR3 region has the DNA TGTGCCAGCAGCTGGCAGGGACAGGACTCTGGAAACACCATATATTTT. Its translation is CASSWQGQDSGNTIYF.

This clone occurred a few times. The chain has TRBV7-8 and TRBJ1-1; 7 bases are a match to TRBD1. With 4 bases clipped from V and 0 bases from J, the junction kept 2 bases outside the gene matches. Germline V gives CDR1 SGHVS, CDR2 FQNEAQ. This CDR3 is 14 amino acids long. The DNA of the CDR3 is TGTGCCAGCAGCTATGGGACAGTGAACACTGAAGCTTTCTTT. Amino acid sequence: CASSYGTVNTEAFF. The entire variable domain, with the rest obtained from reference TRBV7-8 and TRBJ1-1, is as follows: GAGVSQSPRYKVAKRGQDVALRCDPISGHVSLFWYQQALGQGPEFLTYFQNEAQLDKSGLPSDRFFAERPEGSVSTLKIQRTQQEDSAVYLCASSYGTVNTEAFFGQGTRLTVV.

Only a few counts were recorded for this clone. This rearrangement joins TRBV9 to TRBJ1-3; 7 bases map to TRBD1. The CDR3 has 14 residues. V was pared by 4 bases and J by 2 bases, with 3 bases of the junction left unmatched. Per germline, CDR1 SGDLS and CDR2 YYNGEE. The CDR3 DNA sequence: TGTGCCAGCAGCATAGACAGGGCTGGAAACACCATATATTTT. Translation gives CASSIDRAGNTIYF.

The chain recombines TRBV2 with TRBJ2-3, with a tentative D call TRBD2 (6 bases). The V end was cut by 1 base, the J end by 1 base, with 12 bases between. The CDR3 covers 16 residues. CDR1 is SNHLY, CDR2 FYNNEI, per germline. This chain's CDR3 is CASSEVYGGGTDTQYF. CDR3 nucleotide sequence: TGTGCCAGCAGTGAAGTTTATGGCGGGGGCACAGATACGCAGTATTTT.

The chain couples TRBV6-8 to TRBJ1-2, with 10 nucleotides matching TRBD1. The germline gives CDR1 MNHGY, CDR2 SAAAGT. The CDR3 contains 16 residues. V lost 6 bases to trimming and J lost 2 bases; unmatched junction nucleotides: 9. The CDR3 DNA sequence: TGTGCCAGCAGACCCGGGACAGGGGCTTTAAACTATGGCTACACCTTC. It yields the protein CASRPGTGALNYGYTF.

The chain joins TRBV10-1 to TRBJ1-1, with TRBD1 identical over 10 bases. J was trimmed by 3 bases and V by 0 bases; bases with no gene match: 7. The CDR3 length is 17 residues. CDR1 and CDR2 (germline): WNHNN, SYGVQD (reference sequence). The CDR3 reads CASSESTGQGEHTEAFF. The CDR3 coding sequence is TGCGCCAGCAGTGAGTCGACAGGACAGGGGGAACACACTGAAGCTTTCTTT.

This rearrangement joins TRBV5-8 to TRBJ1-2, with 7 bases that match TRBD1. The CDR3 runs to 14 residues. Germline assignment: CDR1 SGHTS and CDR2 YDEGEE. The V and J ends lost 0 bases and 3 bases, in that order; junction bases with no gene match: 2. CDR3 nucleotides: TGTGCCAGCAGCTTGGGCGGGACAGACTATGGCTACACCTTC. Its protein product is CASSLGGTDYGYTF.

The chain employs TRBV24-1 and TRBJ1-1; no definite D call. The CDR3 is 14 amino acids. Germline V gene lookup returns CDR1 KGHDR and CDR2 SFDVKD. Trimming took 4 bases from V and 5 from J, leaving 13 bases between them. The CDR3 region has the DNA TGTGCCACCAGTGACCCCTATCGGGGAACTGAAGCTTTCTTT. Translation gives CATSDPYRGTEAFF.

The chain couples TRBV7-8 to TRBJ2-2; D remains unclear. V lost 0 bases, J lost 4 bases, and 12 bases lay in between. CDR1 and CDR2 (germline): SGHVS, FQNEAQ. CDR3 length: 16 residues. CDR3 DNA: TGTGCCAGCAGCTTAGCCCCCGAATCGGGCACCGGGGAGCTGTTTTTT. This encodes CASSLAPESGTGELFF.

The rearrangement links TRBV4-1 to TRBJ1-2, with D possibly matching TRBD1 (5 bases). V was pared by 3 bases and J by 0 bases, with 11 bases between. Germline V gene lookup returns CDR1 MGHRA and CDR2 YSYEKL. The CDR3 length is 15 residues. CDR3 residues: CASSQVQGTNYGYTF. The CDR3 DNA follows: TGCGCCAGCAGCCAGGTTCAGGGAACTAACTATGGCTACACCTTC.

This sequence joins TRBV19 and TRBJ2-5; D uncertain. Deletions cut 3 bases from V and 1 base from J, with 12 bases between. Per germline, CDR1 LNHDA and CDR2 SQIVND (reference sequence). The CDR3 spans 15 residues. The CDR3 coding sequence is TGTGCCAGTAGTATCGGTGCTCGACTCCAAGAGACCCAGTACTTC. It encodes CASSIGARLQETQYF.

The count of this clone is one. V usage is TRBV5-6 and J usage is TRBJ2-5; D might be TRBD1 (6 bases). CDR1 and CDR2 from the germline V gene are SGHDT and YYEEEE. The CDR3 has 14 amino acids. V lost 0 bases and J lost 4, with 10 bases in between. CDR3 region: CASSLDRDRETQYF. DNA for the CDR3: TGTGCCAGCAGCTTGGACAGGGATCGAGAGACCCAGTACTTC.

The chain recombines TRBV5-1 with TRBJ2-3, with 9 bases fitting TRBD1. Germline lookup yields CDR1 SGHRS and CDR2 YFSETQ. The CDR3 runs 15 residues. The V and J ends lost 4 bases and 1 base, in that order; junction bases with no gene match: 4. The CDR3 sequence: CASSRQGVGTDTQYF. The CDR3 bases are TGCGCCAGCAGCCGACAGGGGGTCGGCACAGATACGCAGTATTTT.

V gene TRBV9 combines with J gene TRBJ2-3, with D perhaps matching TRBD1 (5 bases). V was shortened by 2 bases and J by 4 bases, with 5 bases between the two germline ends. Germline CDR1 reads SGDLS; CDR2 reads YYNGEE. The CDR3 totals 12 residues. CDR3 bases: TGTGCCAGCAGCGTGGGGCCAGATACGCAGTATTTT. It encodes CASSVGPDTQYF. Together with reference TRBV9 and TRBJ2-3, the CDR3 gives the full variable domain: DSGVTQTPKHLITATGQRVTLRCSPRSGDLSVYWYQQSLDQGLQFLIQYYNGEERAKGNILERFSAQQFPDLHSELNLSSLELGDSALYFCASSVGPDTQYFGPGTRLTVL.

J is TRBJ1-4 and V is TRBV10-1, with D perhaps TRBD1 (5 bases). The V gene's germline CDR1 is WNHNN and CDR2 SYGVQD (reference sequence). V gave up 4 bases and J gave up 8 bases, with 14 bases separating them. This CDR3 is 14 amino acids long. CDR3 sequence: CASSVWVRGEKLFF. The CDR3 DNA sequence: TGCGCCAGCAGTGTCTGGGTCCGGGGGGAAAAACTGTTTTTT.

The chain employs TRBV27 and TRBJ2-3; D not certain. V was trimmed by 4 bases and J by 2 bases, leaving 4 bases between them. The CDR3 covers 12 residues. Germline CDR1 reads MNHEY; CDR2 reads SMNVEV (reference sequence). The CDR3 loop is CASSSHTDTQYF. CDR3 bases: TGTGCCAGCAGTTCACACACAGATACGCAGTATTTT.

The V and J genes are TRBV29-1 and TRBJ1-5, with a possible D match to TRBD1 (5 bases). This CDR3 spans 13 amino acids. Germline CDR1 and CDR2: SQVTM and ANQGSEA. Deletions cut 4 bases from V and 4 bases from J, with 11 bases between. The CDR3 region is CSVADGGNQPQHF. As DNA, the CDR3 is TGCAGCGTTGCGGATGGGGGGAATCAGCCCCAGCATTTT.

V and J are TRBV4-3 and TRBJ2-5; 8 bases are a match to TRBD2. This CDR3 has 14 amino acids. Looked up from germline, CDR1 is LGHNA and CDR2 is YSLEER. Trimming removed 4 bases from V and 2 bases from J; junction bases left unmatched: 3. The CDR3 bases are TGCGCCAGCAGCCTCGGGAGGGGACAAGAGACCCAGTACTTC. Its translation: CASSLGRGQETQYF.